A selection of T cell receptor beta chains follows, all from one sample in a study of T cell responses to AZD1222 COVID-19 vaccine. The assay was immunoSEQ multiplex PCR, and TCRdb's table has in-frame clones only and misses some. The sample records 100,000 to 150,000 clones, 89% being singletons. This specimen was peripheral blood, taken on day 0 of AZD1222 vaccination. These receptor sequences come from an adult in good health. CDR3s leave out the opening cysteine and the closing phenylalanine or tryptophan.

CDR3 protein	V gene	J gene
ASSPPFQRVQVSNQPQH	TRBV6-4	TRBJ1-5
ASSSPHSGSVGNEQF	TRBV5-4	TRBJ2-1
ASTQTGADEQY	TRBV21-1	TRBJ2-7
ASSYSPLAGGGEQY	TRBV6-6	TRBJ2-7
ASSDSSGSYNEQF	TRBV6-4	TRBJ2-1
ASSLSTSGSQEY	TRBV5-1	TRBJ2-7
ASSEAGSQGAWETQY	TRBV2	TRBJ2-5
ASSLSRVNQETQY	TRBV27	TRBJ2-5
ASSYGTEAF	TRBV6-5	TRBJ1-1
ATSSPGQASGNTIY	TRBV24-1	TRBJ1-3
ASSLDGQGALNYGYT	TRBV7-2	TRBJ1-2
ASSQAQSGLYEQY	TRBV11-3	TRBJ2-7
ASSLGIGTEAF	TRBV5-5	TRBJ1-1
AAGGRVGNTIY	TRBV12-3/TRBV12-4	TRBJ1-3
ASSPETGGRRGYT	TRBV9	TRBJ1-2
ASSGTVGRGDTQY	TRBV9	TRBJ2-3
SVASSGSYEQY	TRBV29-1	TRBJ2-7
ASSQRTGGPYRNEQY	TRBV3-1/TRBV3-2	TRBJ2-7
ASSRDRVNQY	TRBV12-3/TRBV12-4	TRBJ2-7
AWSGVEGEKLF	TRBV30	TRBJ1-4
ASSRGETYNSPLH	TRBV7-2	TRBJ1-6
ATTNLIQPSYYGYT	TRBV24-1	TRBJ1-2
ASSAAPKETQY	TRBV19	TRBJ2-5
ASSPDRGYEQY	TRBV5-1	TRBJ2-7
ASSKGTTAQH	TRBV12-3/TRBV12-4	TRBJ1-5
ASSQTMGENTEAF	TRBV4-1	TRBJ1-1